Shown below are 25 T cell receptor beta chains from a single sample sequenced in a study of beta chain features in type 1 diabetes. General study results and limits: TCRB CDR3s from Type 1 diabetes patients were moderately but significantly shorter in all four CD4+ subsets.

What these receptors recognize is not known. Expressed TCRB transcripts were sequenced, since all the RNA that had been isolated was reverse transcribed. The table came from immunoSEQ multiplex PCR; TCRdb's copy has only in-frame clones and leaves some out. The data show about 240,000 clones, approximately 13% seen once. Sequencing was performed on naive CD4+ T cells from blood. The receptor set was obtained from a man aged 30 to 39 with type 1 diabetes.

This clone occurred a few times. This chain connects TRBV7-2 to TRBJ1-2, with D hard to call. The V end lost 1 base, the J end lost 0 bases, and 6 bases lay between the germline ends. Germline V gene lookup returns CDR1 SGHTA and CDR2 FQGNSA. The length of the CDR3 is 14 residues. The CDR3 is CASSLVPANYGYTF. The CDR3 DNA sequence: TGTGCCAGCAGCTTAGTGCCAGCTAACTATGGCTACACCTTC.

This clone occurred a few times. The rearrangement links TRBV10-3 to TRBJ2-5; 9 nucleotides match TRBD1. J lost 2 bases, V lost 3 bases, and 7 bases had no gene match. There are 16 residues in the CDR3. Germline assignment: CDR1 ENHRY and CDR2 SYGVKD. This CDR3 reads CAISDPGTGRQETQYF. The DNA for the CDR3 is TGTGCCATCAGTGACCCCGGGACAGGGAGGCAAGAGACCCAGTACTTC.

The gene calls are TRBV6-1 and TRBJ1-2; 8 bases agree with TRBD1. The CDR3 length is 15 residues. V shed 3 bases, J shed 7 bases, and the junction held 10 bases outside the gene matches. CDR1 and CDR2 (germline): MNHNS, SASEGT. The CDR3: CASSDGQGPLLGYTF. The CDR3 DNA sequence: TGTGCCAGCAGTGATGGACAGGGTCCTCTCCTTGGCTACACCTTC.

In this sample, this clone turned up a few times. J is TRBJ2-5 and V is TRBV5-1, with 7 positions matching TRBD2. CDR3 length: 15 residues. After removal of 4 bases from V and 4 bases from J, the junction contained 10 bases not matched to a gene. Germline loops: CDR1 SGHRS, CDR2 YFSETQ. The CDR3 here is CASSSLGSGTETQYF. In DNA, the CDR3 is TGCGCCAGCAGCAGCCTCGGGAGCGGGACAGAGACCCAGTACTTC.

CDR3 sequence: CASSLGSVSYEQYF. The CDR3, as DNA: TGTGCCAGCAGCTTAGGATCAGTCTCCTACGAGCAGTACTTC. The chain uses TRBV7-9 and TRBJ2-7; no clear D. V was cut by 1 base and J by 0 bases, with 7 bases left in between. The CDR3 is made up of 14 amino acids. In germline, CDR1 is SEHNR, CDR2 FQNEAQ (reference sequence).

The chain joins TRBV7-8 to TRBJ1-2, with a tentative D call TRBD1 (6 bases). Germline CDR1 is SGHVS and CDR2 is FQNEAQ. This CDR3 comprises 12 residues. The V end lost 6 bases, the J end lost 5 bases, and 10 bases lay between the germline ends. CDR3 region: CASSERGYGYTF. The CDR3 DNA reads as TGTGCCAGCAGTGAAAGGGGGTATGGCTACACCTTC.

The chain carries TRBV5-1 and TRBJ1-6; 10 positions agree with TRBD1. The J segment lost 7 bases and the V segment lost 6 bases, leaving 7 bases of the junction unmatched. The V gene's germline CDR1 is SGHRS and CDR2 YFSETQ. This CDR3 is built from 15 residues. The CDR3 loop reads CASKPGTGVNSPLHF. The DNA for the CDR3 is TGCGCCAGCAAACCCGGGACAGGGGTCAATTCACCCCTCCACTTT.

This clone turned up a few times. The chain uses TRBV29-1 and TRBJ1-2, with D uncertain. Germline assignment: CDR1 SQVTM and CDR2 ANQGSEA. V was clipped by 4 bases and J by 11 bases, with 17 bases between them. This CDR3 region has 12 residues. CDR3 residues: CSVGGILAPYTF. In DNA, the CDR3 is TGCAGCGTTGGCGGGATCTTGGCTCCATACACCTTC.

The chain couples TRBV5-1 to TRBJ2-1, with TRBD2 identical over 10 bases. The germline V gene has CDR1 SGHRS and CDR2 YFSETQ. V lost 0 bases and J lost 5; bases outside the gene matches: 2. CDR3 length equals 15 residues. The CDR3 nucleotides are TGCGCCAGCAGCTTGGAAGGACTAGCGGACAATGAGCAGTTCTTC. This gives the protein CASSLEGLADNEQFF.

The chain links TRBV12-5 to TRBJ2-5; 11 bases fit TRBD2. CDR1 LGHNT and CDR2 FRNRAP come from the germline V gene. Germline trimming cut 8 bases from V and 5 bases from J; bases unmatched to any gene: 7. This CDR3 contains 14 residues. This CDR3 is CASSSSGGFETQYF. In DNA form, the CDR3 reads TGTGCTAGTTCATCTAGCGGGGGGTTTGAGACCCAGTACTTC. The full variable domain, rest sourced from reference TRBV12-5 and TRBJ2-5, is DARVTQTPRHKVTEMGQEVTMRCQPILGHNTVFWYRQTMMQGLELLAYFRNRAPLDDSGMPKDRFSAEMPDATLATLKIQPSEPRDSAVYFCASSSSGGFETQYFGPGTRLLVL.

This chain uses TRBV11-3 with TRBJ2-1, with D tentatively TRBD1 (6 bases). The CDR3 has 13 amino acids. V lost 11 bases to trimming and J lost 10 bases, with 21 bases between them. Germline V CDR1 and CDR2: SGHNT, YENEEA. The CDR3 coding sequence is TGTGCCTCACATCCCTGGGGGCATGGCGAGCAGTTCTTC. This encodes CASHPWGHGEQFF.

Only a few counts were recorded for this clone. This sequence joins TRBV5-6 and TRBJ2-1; the match to TRBD2 covers 8 bases. The CDR3 is made up of 15 amino acids. Germline CDR1 SGHDT, CDR2 YYEEEE. The V and J ends lost 7 bases and 4 bases, in that order; junction bases with no gene match: 10. The CDR3 here is CASGRAGTSYNEQFF. The CDR3 DNA reads TGTGCCAGCGGGAGAGCCGGGACTAGTTACAATGAGCAGTTCTTC.

This CDR3 reads CASSLVGQGSAVRHTQYF. CDR3 in DNA: TGTGCCAGCAGCTTGGTAGGACAGGGAAGCGCCGTTAGGCATACGCAGTATTTT. This sequence joins TRBV5-6 and TRBJ2-3; 8 bases are shared with TRBD1. CDR3 length: 18 amino acids. Germline CDR1 and CDR2: SGHDT and YYEEEE. Unmatched junction bases numbered 16, after V lost 0 bases and J lost 7 bases.

The DNA for the CDR3 is TGCGCCAGCAGCGTGTCAGGACACATGAACACTGAAGCTTTCTTT. Translating gives CASSVSGHMNTEAFF. This chain links TRBV5-1 with TRBJ1-1, with a possible D match to TRBD1 (5 bases). Germline V lookup: CDR1 SGHRS, CDR2 YFSETQ. The CDR3 extends over 15 amino acids. V dropped 4 bases and J dropped 0 bases, with 13 bases sitting between them.

The sample holds a few counts of this clone. The chain has TRBV2 and TRBJ2-5; the match to TRBD1 covers 9 bases. The CDR3 extends over 14 amino acids. J was trimmed by 5 bases and V by 5 bases; bases with no gene match: 6. Germline loops: CDR1 SNHLY, CDR2 FYNNEI. DNA for the CDR3: TGTGCCAGCAGTCCCGACAGGGGGTCGGAGACCCAGTACTTC. This translates into CASSPDRGSETQYF.

This clone has a handful of counts. The V call is TRBV30, the J call TRBJ1-1; 7 bases agree with TRBD1. Germline-derived CDR1 and CDR2 are GTSNPN and SVGIG (reference sequence). The length of the CDR3 is 14 residues. V was pared by 3 bases and J by 1 base, with 5 bases of the junction left unmatched. The CDR3 reads CAWSYRGPNTEAFF. The CDR3 bases are TGTGCCTGGAGCTACAGGGGCCCGAACACTGAAGCTTTCTTT. The whole variable domain, remainder taken from reference TRBV30 and TRBJ1-1, is SQTIHQWPATLVQPVGSPLSLECTVEGTSNPNLYWYRQAAGRGLQLLFYSVGIGQISSEVPQNLSASRPQDRQFILSSKKLLLSDSGFYLCAWSYRGPNTEAFFGQGTRLTVV.

This clone has more than one count but fewer than ten. V is TRBV29-1 and J is TRBJ1-1, with a possible D match to TRBD1 (5 bases). The CDR3 has 15 amino acids. Germline loops: CDR1 SQVTM, CDR2 ANQGSEA. Trimming pared 0 bases from V and 3 bases from J, leaving 14 bases between. CDR3 in DNA: TGCAGCGTTGAAGAAAGGAGGGGTTGGGACACTGAAGCTTTCTTT. This translates into CSVEERRGWDTEAFF.

The chain combines TRBV30 with TRBJ2-3, with D tentatively TRBD1 (5 bases). Trimming removed 1 base from V and 2 bases from J, with 13 bases in between. The CDR3 is 15 amino acids. The germline V gene has CDR1 GTSNPN and CDR2 SVGIG (reference sequence). The CDR3 is CAWSDYRSYTDTQYF. DNA for the CDR3: TGTGCCTGGAGTGACTACAGGTCCTACACAGATACGCAGTATTTT.

The chain is built from TRBV9 and TRBJ2-2; TRBD2 matches 15 bases. CDR1 is SGDLS and CDR2 is YYNGEE in the germline V gene. V was pared by 0 bases and J by 8 bases, with 2 bases of the junction left unmatched. The CDR3 is 16 amino acids. CDR3 coding DNA: TGTGCCAGCAGCGTAGAAGGGACTAGCGGGAGGGGGGAGCTGTTTTTT. It yields the protein CASSVEGTSGRGELFF.

The CDR3 DNA is TGCGCCAGCAGCCTCGCGCAGGCGTCGGAGACCCAGTACTTC. It is translated as CASSLAQASETQYF. The chain carries TRBV4-1 and TRBJ2-5; D is undetermined. Germline V CDR1 and CDR2: MGHRA, YSYEKL. Trimming removed 4 bases at V and 5 bases at J, with 14 bases between. The CDR3 consists of 14 residues.

The V call is TRBV28, the J call TRBJ2-7, with 8 bases fitting TRBD1. The CDR3 is made up of 14 amino acids. V gave up 5 bases and J gave up 5 bases; unmatched junction bases: 8. Germline CDR1 and CDR2: MDHEN and SYDVKM. CDR3 protein: CASSLPPTGDEQYF. In DNA form, the CDR3 reads TGTGCCAGCAGTCTACCCCCGACAGGGGACGAGCAGTACTTC.

This clone was seen a few times. V is TRBV6-5 and J is TRBJ2-7; 7 bases line up with TRBD2. V lost 2 bases, J lost 3 bases, and 7 bases stayed unmatched. Germline CDR1 and CDR2: MNHEY and SVGAGI. This CDR3 contains 15 residues. CDR3 amino acids: CASSYTGLLNYEQYF. The CDR3 DNA reads TGTGCCAGCAGTTACACGGGACTACTAAACTACGAGCAGTACTTC.

This chain's CDR3 is CASSYAGAWETQYF. The CDR3 DNA follows: TGTGCCAGCAGTTATGCGGGAGCTTGGGAGACCCAGTACTTC. The chain combines TRBV27 with TRBJ2-5; TRBD2 agrees at 7 bases. CDR3 length equals 14 residues. The V and J ends lost 4 bases and 5 bases, in that order; junction bases with no gene match: 7. Germline values: CDR1 MNHEY, CDR2 SMNVEV (reference sequence).

This clone was picked up a small number of times. The CDR3, as DNA: TGTGCCAGCAGCTTCCGTCAAGGAAGGGGCGGCGAGCAGTACTTC. As protein: CASSFRQGRGGEQYF. J is TRBJ2-7 and V is TRBV7-2; D perhaps matches TRBD1 (5 bases). Trimming took off 3 bases at V and 6 bases at J, with 18 bases between the two ends. This CDR3 comprises 15 residues. Germline loops: CDR1 SGHTA, CDR2 FQGNSA.

The chain employs TRBV7-2 and TRBJ2-3; 16 bases agree with TRBD2. Germline-derived CDR1 and CDR2 are SGHTA and FQGNSA. The V gene end was trimmed by 3 bases and the J gene end by 5 bases; junction bases not matched to a gene: 2. The CDR3 is 16 residues long. CDR3 bases: TGTGCCAGCAGCTTGGGACTAGCGGGAGGGCAAGATACGCAGTATTTT. Protein product: CASSLGLAGGQDTQYF.